The 19 T cell receptor beta chains given below trace back to one sample, sequenced in a study of T-cell memory formation after mild COVID-19. From the 5' RACE reads, TCRdb called clonotypes with MiXCR, one entry per CDR3 protein. The data contain roughly 410,000 distinct CDR3 sequences, about 24% of them singletons. The sample was PBMCs or a T cell subset sorted from them (not recorded which). These receptors were collected from an adult woman who had mild COVID-19 (a few samples of this study predate the infection). Cell type and time point are not known.

This clonotype has more than one count but fewer than ten. The chain combines TRBV25-1 with TRBJ1-1, with a weak D call TRBD1 (6 bases). Trimming cost V 0 bases and J 1 base, with 18 bases left between them. The CDR3 is 18 residues long. Germline V CDR1 and CDR2: MGHDK, SYGVNS. For the CDR3, the DNA is TGTGCCAGCAGTGAATATTTCATCACAGGGCTGGGGAACACTGAAGCTTTCTTT. Translating it yields CASSEYFITGLGNTEAFF. The whole variable domain, filled in from reference TRBV25-1 and TRBJ1-1, reads EADIYQTPRYLVIGTGKKITLECSQTMGHDKMYWYQQDPGMELHLIHYSYGVNSTEKGDLSSESTVSRIRTEHFPLTLESARPSHTSQYLCASSEYFITGLGNTEAFFGQGTRLTVV.

The gene calls are TRBV24-1 and TRBJ2-3; unclear D gene. CDR3 length equals 14 residues. The V gene lost 4 bases and the J gene lost 5 bases, with 12 bases spanning the gap. CDR1 is KGHDR and CDR2 is SFDVKD in the germline V gene. The CDR3 is CATSDLFSGDTQYF. The CDR3, as DNA: TGTGCCACCAGTGACCTTTTCTCGGGAGATACGCAGTATTTT.

The chain joins TRBV5-1 to TRBJ2-3, with TRBD1 matching over 11 bases. This CDR3 comprises 16 residues. Germline values: CDR1 SGHRS, CDR2 YFSETQ. The V segment lost 4 bases and the J segment 3 bases; nucleotides outside the gene matches: 7. CDR3 region: CASSLDRGHMTDTQYF. In nucleotides, the CDR3 is TGCGCCAGCAGCCTGGACAGGGGGCATATGACAGATACGCAGTATTTT.

The rearrangement uses TRBV11-1 and TRBJ2-1; TRBD2 might be the D (6 bases). Trimming removed 3 bases from V and 4 bases from J, with 13 bases in between. The CDR3 has 15 amino acids. Germline CDR1 is SGHAT and CDR2 is FQDESV (reference sequence). This CDR3 is CASSLEGQVYNEQFF. The CDR3 DNA sequence: TGTGCCAGCAGCTTGGAGGGGCAGGTATACAATGAGCAGTTCTTC.

The chain links TRBV24-1 to TRBJ2-3; TRBD2 matches at 8 bases. The CDR3 has 13 residues. V trimming: 4 bases; J trimming: 7 bases; junction bases outside the gene matches: 3. Germline lookup yields CDR1 KGHDR and CDR2 SFDVKD. The chain's CDR3 is CATSERGGNTQYF. The CDR3 nucleotides are TGTGCCACCAGTGAACGGGGGGGCAATACGCAGTATTTT.

The rearrangement links TRBV3-1 to TRBJ2-2; 9 nucleotides align to TRBD2. The CDR3 is 16 amino acids. Germline V CDR1 and CDR2: LGHDT, YNNKEL (reference sequence). Trimming took 3 bases from V and 10 from J; bases not matched to a gene: 12. CDR3 in amino acids: CASSHSISGGPEELFF. CDR3 nucleotide sequence: TGTGCCAGCAGCCATTCCATTAGCGGGGGCCCCGAGGAGCTGTTTTTT.

V and J are TRBV19 and TRBJ2-7; no definite D call. The CDR3 has 13 amino acids. Germline lookup yields CDR1 LNHDA and CDR2 SQIVND (reference sequence). V dropped 4 bases and J dropped 3 bases, with 10 bases sitting between them. CDR3 protein: CASSTAPGYEQYF. CDR3 sequence (DNA): TGTGCCAGTAGTACCGCTCCCGGCTACGAGCAGTACTTC.

The V and J genes are TRBV10-3 and TRBJ2-3; tentative D call: TRBD2 (7 bases). From germline, CDR1 is ENHRY and CDR2 SYGVKD. V dropped 11 bases and J dropped 1 base, with 19 bases sitting between them. The CDR3 consists of 15 residues. The CDR3 region has the DNA TGTGCCGCCAAGGGGGGGTTGTCGGGCACAGATACGCAGTATTTT. Amino acid sequence: CAAKGGLSGTDTQYF.

This chain links TRBV6-2 or TRBV6-3 with TRBJ2-7; 8 bases align to TRBD1. This CDR3 region has 14 residues. V lost 7 bases to trimming and J lost 4 bases; unmatched junction nucleotides: 9. Germline CDR1 reads MNHEY; CDR2 reads SVGEGT. The CDR3, as DNA: TGTGCCAGCACCCCCCTGAGGACAGGGTACGAGCAGTACTTC. This sequence encodes CASTPLRTGYEQYF.

The chain uses TRBV3-1 and TRBJ2-3, with D uncertain. V lost 3 bases to trimming and J lost 4 bases, with 17 bases between them. CDR3 length: 16 amino acids. Germline loops: CDR1 LGHDT, CDR2 YNNKEL (reference sequence). The CDR3 DNA reads as TGTGCCAGCAGCCATCTCGGCAACTCCCGGGCAGATACGCAGTATTTT. Its translation is CASSHLGNSRADTQYF.

This clonotype occurred a few times. The V call is TRBV6-1, the J call TRBJ2-6; 8 bases agree with TRBD1. This CDR3 is 16 amino acids long. CDR1 MNHNS and CDR2 SASEGT come from the germline V gene. Trimming at V came to 8 bases and at J to 0 bases, leaving 6 bases not matched to a gene. CDR3 bases: TGTGCCAGCCAGGACAGGGCGAGCTCTGGGGCCAACGTCCTGACTTTC. Its translation: CASQDRASSGANVLTF.

V is TRBV9 and J is TRBJ1-1; 10 nucleotides match TRBD1. The CDR3 loop spans 17 amino acids. V lost 0 bases and J lost 6; bases outside the gene matches: 11. Germline V gives CDR1 SGDLS, CDR2 YYNGEE. CDR3 nucleotide sequence: TGTGCCAGCAGCGTAGGGTGGGGACAGGGGTTGACCGCTGAAGCTTTCTTT. This translates into CASSVGWGQGLTAEAFF.

V and J are TRBV30 and TRBJ2-3, with D perhaps TRBD2 (5 bases). Trimming stripped 2 bases from V and 4 bases from J, with 10 bases between. The CDR3 consists of 13 residues. Germline values: CDR1 GTSNPN, CDR2 SVGIG (reference sequence). The DNA for the CDR3 is TGTGCCTGGAGTCGAGGGATTGCAGATACGCAGTATTTT. This encodes CAWSRGIADTQYF.

At least ten counts were recorded for this clonotype. This chain links TRBV5-1 with TRBJ2-7; D not resolved. CDR1 SGHRS and CDR2 YFSETQ come from the germline V gene. The germline V and J ends were trimmed by 4 bases and 4 bases, with 15 bases remaining between them. The CDR3 totals 14 residues. The DNA of the CDR3 is TGCGCCAGCAGCCCCGAATCCCGCCGTTACGAGCAGTACTTC. Amino acids: CASSPESRRYEQYF.

The chain combines TRBV5-6 with TRBJ2-7, with D perhaps given as TRBD1 or TRBD2 (5 bases each). Trimming stripped 0 bases from V and 6 bases from J, with 10 bases between. CDR3 length equals 13 residues. CDR1 and CDR2 from the germline V gene are SGHDT and YYEEEE. The CDR3 loop is CASSLGSGGEQYF. The DNA of the CDR3 is TGTGCCAGCAGCTTGGGTAGTGGGGGCGAGCAGTACTTC.

The sample holds a few counts of this clonotype. The rearrangement joins TRBV5-1 to TRBJ1-5; D gene unclear. The V gene's germline CDR1 is SGHRS and CDR2 YFSETQ. This CDR3 spans 16 amino acids. V lost 4 bases, J lost 2 bases, and 16 bases lay in between. DNA for the CDR3: TGCGCCAGCAGCCCGGAGGGCCTCCTCGGCAATCAGCCCCAGCATTTT. It is translated as CASSPEGLLGNQPQHF.

This clonotype was seen a handful of times. The chain links TRBV5-5 to TRBJ2-3, with a tentative D call TRBD2 (6 bases). Looked up from germline, CDR1 is SGHKS and CDR2 is YYEKEE (reference sequence). Trimming removed 7 bases at V and 0 bases at J, with 12 bases between. This CDR3 region has 14 residues. In DNA, the CDR3 is TGTGCCAGCTCCCCGGGGGAGAGCACAGATACGCAGTATTTT. It encodes CASSPGESTDTQYF.

This clonotype was seen a handful of times. The chain joins TRBV7-2 to TRBJ2-5, with TRBD2 matching 10 bases. J was trimmed by 6 bases and V by 3 bases; bases with no gene match: 13. Germline V lookup: CDR1 SGHTA, CDR2 FQGNSA. The CDR3 is made up of 17 amino acids. The CDR3 coding sequence is TGTGCCAGCAGCTTCTCCCCAGCTAGCGGGAGAGCCAAGACCCAGTACTTC. This gives the protein CASSFSPASGRAKTQYF.

This clonotype was seen repeatedly, ten times or more. The chain joins TRBV25-1 to TRBJ2-7, with TRBD1 as a possible D gene (6 bases). CDR3 length: 13 amino acids. CDR1 is MGHDK and CDR2 is SYGVNS in the germline V gene. V was clipped by 6 bases and J by 0 bases, with 9 bases between them. CDR3 sequence reads: CASRGAGSYEQYF. CDR3 in DNA: TGTGCCAGCAGGGGGGCCGGCTCCTACGAGCAGTACTTC.